This TCR beta chain was captured in a study of blood T cell repertoires in COVID-19. The wider study: The analysed material was cDNA or gDNA that came from T cells, B-cell-depleted T cells, or PBMCs.

Profiled with immunoSEQ multiplex PCR; TCRdb holds only in-frame clones, not every one. The table lists around 190,000 clones, approximately 84% of them singletons. Ages ranged from about 18 to 100 years, with residence in 20 to 30 US areas. Sample: PBMCs or T cells enriched from blood (not recorded which). The clonotype was recovered from a woman aged 25-40 years who had recovered from COVID-19.

The CDR3 DNA follows: TGTGCCAGCAGCGTAGGCAGGGGGCTGAACACCGGGGAGCTGTTTTTT. Translation gives CASSVGRGLNTGELFF. The rearrangement joins TRBV9 to TRBJ2-2; 8 bases line up with TRBD1. CDR3 length: 16 residues. From germline, CDR1 is SGDLS and CDR2 YYNGEE. V lost 0 bases to trimming and J lost 1 base; unmatched junction nucleotides: 2.